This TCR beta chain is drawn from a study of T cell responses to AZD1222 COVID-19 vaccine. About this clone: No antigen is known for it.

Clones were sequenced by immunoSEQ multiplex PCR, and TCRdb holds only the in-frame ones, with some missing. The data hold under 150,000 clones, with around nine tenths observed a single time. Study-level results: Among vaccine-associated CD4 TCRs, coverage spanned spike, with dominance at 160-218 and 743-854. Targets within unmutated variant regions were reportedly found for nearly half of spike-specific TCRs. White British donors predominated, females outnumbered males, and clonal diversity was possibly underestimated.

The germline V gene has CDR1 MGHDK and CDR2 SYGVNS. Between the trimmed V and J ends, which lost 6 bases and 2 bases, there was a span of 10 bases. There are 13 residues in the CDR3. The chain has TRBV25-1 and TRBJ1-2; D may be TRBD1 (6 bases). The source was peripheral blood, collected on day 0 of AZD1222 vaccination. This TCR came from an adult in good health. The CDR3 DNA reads TGTGCCAGCAGGGGGACAACCAACTATGGCTACACCTTC. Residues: CASRGTTNYGYTF.